This T cell receptor beta chain is drawn from a study of beta chain features in type 1 diabetes. Notes on the study in general: There was a moderate but significant shortening of TCRB CDR3s in all four CD4+ subsets of Type 1 diabetes patients.

The germline V gene encodes CDR1 KGHSH and CDR2 LQKENI. The CDR3 spans 14 residues. Trimming shortened V by 3 bases and J by 4 bases, and 10 bases separated the two germline ends. The sequenced template was cDNA made from the entire isolated RNA. The assay was immunoSEQ multiplex PCR, and TCRdb's table has in-frame clones only and misses some. The table shows 350,000 to 450,000 clones, with around 12% occurring only once. A remark on this clone: Its antigen remains unidentified.

The TCR was taken from a young woman with type 1 diabetes. The material sequenced was naive CD4+ T cells from blood. V and J are TRBV18 and TRBJ1-3; maybe TRBD1 (6 bases). The CDR3 here is CASSPGAAGNTIYF. CDR3 coding DNA: TGTGCCAGCTCACCGGGGGCGGCCGGAAACACCATATATTTT.